This TCR beta chain was captured by sequencing in a study of T cell repertoires in cytomegalovirus infection. Study in general: HLA-B-restricted CMV epitopes that are well studied, plus recently identified HLA-C-restricted ones, were used by the study. Both a matching HLA type and CMV infection were indicated by public TCR beta signatures.

TCRdb used MiXCR to reprocess the reads, holding one entry per CDR3 protein. This table holds 450,000 to 600,000 distinct CDR3 sequences, approximately 42% found once. This CDR3 region has 14 residues. Germline CDR1 and CDR2: DFQATT and SNEGSKA (reference sequence). The junction had 6 bases not matched to a gene; V was cut back by 4 bases and J by 7 bases. Overall study findings and caveats: What dominated the ex vivo response were HLA-C-restricted CMV-specific TCR beta clonotypes. CMV carriers with the relevant HLA were identified by cumulative public TCR beta family frequency.

Regarding this clonotype: The target antigen is unknown.

The receptor comes from a human donor in good health (CMV status not recorded). Some clones in this sample may be carry-over from other donors' samples. This chain links TRBV20-1 with TRBJ2-4; 11 bases match TRBD2. The sequences come from cultured PBMCs, collected from culture after CMV antigen stimulation. The CDR3 nucleotides are TGCAGTGCTACCTATAGCGGGAGGGGGAACATTCAGTACTTC. This codes for CSATYSGRGNIQYF.